Given below is one T cell receptor beta chain in context. Its antigen is undetermined. Donors were ostensibly healthy at sampling, although undocumented immune exposures were probable. The data originate from a study of cytomegalovirus exposure and HLA in healthy donors. Primers for the PCR totalled 60 Vbeta and 13 Jbeta. Here immunoSEQ multiplex PCR was the method, and the copy in TCRdb shows in-frame clones only, minus some. The sample has more than 100,000 clones, approximately 73% seen once; the top ten hold about 9.4%. With 4 bases clipped from V and 4 bases from J, the junction kept 3 bases outside the gene matches. The CDR3 spans 14 residues. Germline V CDR1 and CDR2: LGHNA, YSLEER. Findings and caveats of the study: Per published accounts, TCR beta sequences correctly predicted the HLA-A and HLA-B alleles of most subjects.

Source material: PBMCs. This rearrangement joins TRBV4-3 to TRBJ2-5, with 10 bases lining up with TRBD2. The source is a woman aged 18-30 years in good health and CMV-seropositive. Written as DNA, the CDR3 is TGCGCCAGCAGCCCCCGGACTAGCGGAGAGACCCAGTACTTC. Translation: CASSPRTSGETQYF.